This T cell receptor beta chain was documented in a study of T cells in Graves' hyperthyroidism and ophthalmopathy. The germline V gene has CDR1 DFQATT and CDR2 SNEGSKA (reference sequence). The J segment lost 7 bases and the V segment lost 3 bases, leaving 7 bases of the junction unmatched. The CDR3 runs to 14 residues. Regions amplified from RNA transcripts were the TCR beta CDR3 regions. First-round RT-PCR with HTBI primers amplified the TCR CDR3 region. TCRdb fed the multiplex PCR reads into MiXCR, producing one record per CDR3 protein. The table includes 450,000 to 650,000 distinct CDR3 sequences, about a fifth detected once. Findings of the study overall: Peripheral blood also featured most of the thyroid clonotypes expanded above 0.001.

At least ten counts were recorded for this clonotype. The antigen is unknown. Uncontrolled infection, other autoimmune disease, pregnancy or lactation barred patients from enrollment. Orbital computed tomography, thyroid ultrasound, serum thyroxine and TRAb, and clinical symptoms together informed the diagnoses. The sequenced sample consisted of blood. The sequence derives from a man in his late teens or twenties with Graves' hyperthyroidism. The chain employs TRBV20-1 and TRBJ1-5; 9 bases agree with TRBD1. In DNA form, the CDR3 reads TGCAGTGCTAGCCAGGGACAGGGAGGGCAGCCCCAGCATTTT. As protein: CSASQGQGGQPQHF.